This T cell receptor beta chain originates from a study of T-cell reconstitution after alpha-beta-depleted transplantation in children. The study's findings and limits: Approximately two months post-transplant, alpha-beta T cells reportedly originated from several hundred expanded graft clones.

Trimming removed 6 bases from V and 0 bases from J, with 17 bases in between. CDR1 is DFQATT, CDR2 SNEGSKA, per germline (reference sequence). This CDR3 contains 15 residues. With respect to this clonotype: The target antigen is unknown.

Unique molecular identifiers were incorporated during preparation of the TCRbeta library. MiXCR, applied by TCRdb to the PCR reads, yields one record per CDR3 protein. Of 580,000 or so distinct CDR3 sequences listed, about 21% were seen once; the top ten hold less than 15%. The chain carries TRBV20-1 and TRBJ1-1; TRBD1 might be the D (5 bases). The TCR originated in a boy under two years old who had a stem cell transplant for acute myeloid leukemia, so the T cells may come from the graft donor. Specimen: PBMCs, mostly from graft donor cells, collected 360 days after TCRalphabeta/CD19-depleted stem cell transplant. CDR3 in amino acids: CSAPRPRGLNTEAFF. CDR3 nucleotide sequence: TGCAGTGCCCCCCGACCCCGGGGACTGAACACTGAAGCTTTCTTT.